Below are 26 T cell receptor beta chains sequenced from a single sample in a study of early T cells in non-severe SARS-CoV-2 infection. Each CDR3 protein gets one entry after TCRdb re-called the 5' RACE reads with MiXCR. The table has about 57,000 distinct CDR3 sequences, 10% to 15% seen once; the top ten hold around 5.1%. The sequenced material came from whole blood. Source of these receptors: an adult who was a healthcare worker with PCR-confirmed SARS-CoV-2 infection or an uninfected control (not recorded which).

The sample holds many counts of this clonotype. The chain links TRBV14 to TRBJ2-5, with a weak D call TRBD1 (6 bases). The CDR3 covers 15 residues. The V end lost 4 bases, the J end lost 1 base, and 13 bases lay between the germline ends. Germline loops: CDR1 SGHDN, CDR2 FVKESK. DNA for the CDR3: TGTGCCAGCAGCCCTACGACAGGTAGCCAAGAGACCCAGTACTTC. This translates into CASSPTTGSQETQYF.

At least ten counts were recorded for this clonotype. This rearrangement joins TRBV3-1 to TRBJ2-3, with D tentatively TRBD2 (6 bases). CDR1 LGHDT and CDR2 YNNKEL come from the germline V gene (reference sequence). The CDR3 runs to 13 residues. V lost 4 bases and J lost 4, with 9 bases in between. The CDR3 nucleotides read TGTGCCAGCAGCCGGGACTTAGCAGATACGCAGTATTTT. As protein: CASSRDLADTQYF.

This clonotype was observed many times. This chain links TRBV12-3 or TRBV12-4 with TRBJ1-1, with 7 bases matching TRBD1. J gave up 0 bases and V 5 bases, and 6 bases lay outside the gene matches. This CDR3 comprises 15 residues. The CDR3 DNA reads as TGTGCCAGCAGTACACGACAGGGATTGAACACTGAAGCTTTCTTT. It specifies CASSTRQGLNTEAFF.

This clonotype was counted at least ten times. The rearrangement joins TRBV29-1 to TRBJ1-1, with unresolved D. The CDR3 extends over 13 amino acids. CDR1 is SQVTM and CDR2 is ANQGSEA in the germline V gene. V was pared by 6 bases and J by 5 bases, with 16 bases between. DNA of the CDR3: TGCAGCGTATCCCCTGGGGAAGGAACTGAAGCTTTCTTT. This sequence encodes CSVSPGEGTEAFF.

The V and J genes are TRBV30 and TRBJ1-2; D remains ambiguous. CDR1 and CDR2 (germline): GTSNPN, SVGIG (reference sequence). The CDR3 has 11 residues. The V and J ends lost 4 bases and 8 bases respectively, with 11 bases between them. Written as DNA, the CDR3 is TGTGCCTGGATTACTTCCAGCGGCTACACCTTC. It encodes CAWITSSGYTF.

This clonotype was recorded many times. The chain employs TRBV20-1 and TRBJ2-3; D possibly corresponds to TRBD1 (6 bases). Germline CDR1 and CDR2: DFQATT and SNEGSKA (reference sequence). The V end lost 6 bases, the J end lost 1 base, and 20 bases lay between the germline ends. CDR3 size: 16 residues. The CDR3, as DNA: TGCAGTGCCGAATTCCCAGGGGCTAGGGGCACAGATACGCAGTATTTT. Protein sequence: CSAEFPGARGTDTQYF.

This rearrangement joins TRBV20-1 to TRBJ2-6; the D call may be TRBD1 or TRBD2 (5 bases each). Trimming shortened V by 0 bases and J by 5 bases, and 11 bases separated the two germline ends. CDR3 length: 15 amino acids. Germline V gene data show CDR1 as DFQATT and CDR2 as SNEGSKA (reference sequence). CDR3: CSARDPGRRANVLTF. CDR3 bases: TGCAGTGCTAGAGATCCGGGGCGGCGGGCCAACGTCCTGACTTTC.

This clonotype was seen more than once but under ten times. The chain couples TRBV29-1 to TRBJ1-1; D perhaps matches TRBD1 (6 bases). From germline, CDR1 is SQVTM and CDR2 ANQGSEA. The CDR3 is 13 residues long. V was clipped by 7 bases and J by 4 bases, with 16 bases between them. Here the CDR3 DNA reads TGCAGCGCTATCGGGGGGCGTTCCACTGAAGCTTTCTTT. As protein: CSAIGGRSTEAFF.

The table lists this clonotype with many counts. This may be a read error: a much more frequent sequence differs by one nucleotide. CDR3 sequence reads: CASRLSGANVLTF. The CDR3 DNA sequence: TGTGCCAGCAGGCTCTCTGGGGCCAACGTCCTGACTTTC. The rearrangement joins TRBV28 to TRBJ2-6; D unresolved. This CDR3 comprises 13 residues. The V end lost 6 bases, the J end lost 0 bases, and 3 bases lay between the germline ends. Germline CDR1 reads MDHEN; CDR2 reads SYDVKM.

The chain combines TRBV29-1 with TRBJ2-1; 9 nucleotides agree with TRBD2. This CDR3 has 14 amino acids. Germline-derived CDR1 and CDR2 are SQVTM and ANQGSEA. With V trimmed by 8 bases and J by 0 bases, 5 bases remained unmatched. DNA for the CDR3: TGCAGCACCGCTAGCGGGGCCTCCTACAATGAGCAGTTCTTC. Its protein product is CSTASGASYNEQFF.

This clonotype appeared many times. The chain joins TRBV5-4 to TRBJ2-1; 8 bases are a match to TRBD1. Germline V lookup: CDR1 SGHNT, CDR2 YYREEE (reference sequence). Germline trimming cut 7 bases from V and 4 bases from J; bases unmatched to any gene: 10. This CDR3 has 15 amino acids. The CDR3 region has the DNA TGTGCCAGCCCACCCGGGACAGGCTTGTACAATGAGCAGTTCTTC. Translation: CASPPGTGLYNEQFF.

This chain joins TRBV20-1 and TRBJ2-1; TRBD2 agrees at 7 bases. Germline CDR1 DFQATT, CDR2 SNEGSKA (reference sequence). The CDR3 sequence is 12 residues long. V was clipped by 6 bases and J by 8 bases; unmatched bases: 7. DNA for the CDR3: TGCAGTGCGGAATTAGCGGGCGATGAGCAGTTCTTC. Translation gives CSAELAGDEQFF.

On this clonotype: This may be a read error, as it is one base from a much larger clone. No conserved phenylalanine or tryptophan ends this CDR3, so it is likely a read error. The chain employs TRBV14 and TRBJ2-1; 13 nucleotides line up with TRBD2. Germline lookup yields CDR1 SGHDN and CDR2 FVKESK. CDR3 length: 16 amino acids. The trim removed 6 bases at V and 7 bases at J, leaving 9 bases unmatched. The CDR3 DNA sequence: TGTGCCAGCAGTCCCCGACTAGCGGGGGGTGGTAATGAGCAGTTCTCC. Its protein is CASSPRLAGGGNEQFS.

The rearrangement links TRBV20-1 to TRBJ2-7; no reliable D call. From germline, CDR1 is DFQATT and CDR2 SNEGSKA (reference sequence). This CDR3 is 11 amino acids long. V lost 0 bases and J 5 bases, leaving 5 bases between the germline ends. The DNA for the CDR3 is TGCAGTGCTAGAGATGCTGACGAGCAGTACTTC. Translation: CSARDADEQYF.

This clonotype was picked up a small number of times. The gene calls are TRBV9 and TRBJ1-2; perhaps TRBD1 as D (5 bases). V dropped 4 bases and J dropped 0 bases, with 13 bases sitting between them. CDR3 length: 15 amino acids. Germline assignment: CDR1 SGDLS and CDR2 YYNGEE. The CDR3 bases are TGTGCCAGCAGCCTCCGGGACGGAGCTAACTATGGCTACACCTTC. This codes for CASSLRDGANYGYTF.

Details on this clonotype: This may arise from a read error, as a much more abundant clone is one base away. The conserved final phenylalanine or tryptophan is absent from the CDR3, which likely points to a read error. The CDR3: CASSWGLNTGELFL. For the CDR3, the DNA is TGCGCCAGCAGCTGGGGGCTGAACACCGGGGAGCTGTTTCTT. The chain couples TRBV5-1 to TRBJ2-2, with TRBD1 as a possible D gene (6 bases). The CDR3 is made up of 14 amino acids. V lost 3 bases and J lost 1, with 7 bases in between. CDR1 SGHRS and CDR2 YFSETQ come from the germline V gene.

This chain connects TRBV12-3 or TRBV12-4 to TRBJ2-2; D not resolved. Trimming stripped 3 bases from V and 4 bases from J, with 9 bases between. The CDR3 has 14 residues. CDR3 nucleotide sequence: TGTGCCAGCAGTTTGGGCCTACGCACCGGGGAGCTGTTTTTT. It yields the protein CASSLGLRTGELFF.

This clonotype was found many times. The gene calls are TRBV29-1 and TRBJ1-1, with D tentatively TRBD1 (5 bases). The CDR3 spans 13 residues. In germline, CDR1 is SQVTM, CDR2 ANQGSEA. Trimming shortened V by 7 bases and J by 4 bases, and 16 bases separated the two germline ends. This chain's CDR3 is CSAGAALRTEAFF. In DNA form, the CDR3 reads TGCAGCGCTGGGGCTGCTTTGCGCACTGAAGCTTTCTTT.

This clonotype was seen more than once but under ten times. The gene calls are TRBV20-1 and TRBJ1-2; D perhaps matches TRBD1 (6 bases). The CDR3 spans 13 residues. From germline, CDR1 is DFQATT and CDR2 SNEGSKA (reference sequence). DNA for the CDR3: TGCAGGCTATCCCCACAGGGCGAGAAAGGCTACACCTTC. Its translation is CRLSPQGEKGYTF.

The J gene is TRBJ1-4, the V gene TRBV11-2; no clear D gene. V was cut by 5 bases and J by 2 bases, with 15 bases left in between. The length of the CDR3 is 16 residues. Germline V gene data show CDR1 as SGHAT and CDR2 as FQNNGV. The CDR3 DNA reads TGTGCCAGCAGCCCCGGCCGGGCGGCCACTAATGAAAAACTGTTTTTT. This gives the protein CASSPGRAATNEKLFF.

In its sample, this clonotype was seen many times. The chain employs TRBV10-1 and TRBJ2-5; 8 bases are shared with TRBD1. CDR1 is WNHNN, CDR2 SYGVQD, per germline (reference sequence). Trimming at V came to 3 bases and at J to 6 bases, leaving 3 bases not matched to a gene. CDR3 length equals 13 residues. The CDR3 here is CASSDRQGKTQYF. The CDR3 nucleotides are TGCGCCAGCAGTGATAGACAGGGGAAGACCCAGTACTTC.

The rearrangement joins TRBV12-3 or TRBV12-4 to TRBJ2-2, with D perhaps matching TRBD1 (6 bases). CDR3 length: 14 amino acids. V was shortened by 6 bases and J by 5 bases, with 13 bases between the two germline ends. The CDR3: CASSPFTGTGELFF. The DNA for the CDR3 is TGTGCCAGCAGCCCTTTCACAGGGACCGGGGAGCTGTTTTTT.

Many counts were recorded for this clonotype. The J gene is TRBJ2-5, the V gene TRBV11-2; TRBD2 matches 7 bases. The CDR3 loop spans 14 amino acids. Losses at the gene ends were 1 base for V and 4 bases for J; bases not matched to a gene: 3. The germline V gene encodes CDR1 SGHAT and CDR2 FQNNGV. The CDR3 region has the DNA TGTGCCAGCAGCTTAGTTGGGGGGGTAGAGACCCAGTACTTC. Amino acid sequence: CASSLVGGVETQYF.

The CDR3 loop is CASSVAGDSNQPQHF. In nucleotides, the CDR3 is TGTGCCAGCAGCGTAGCCGGGGATAGCAATCAGCCCCAGCATTTT. The chain has TRBV9 and TRBJ1-5; D ambiguous. Deletions cut 0 bases from V and 0 bases from J, with 7 bases between. From germline, CDR1 is SGDLS and CDR2 YYNGEE. The CDR3 loop spans 15 amino acids.

This chain links TRBV3-1 with TRBJ1-5; 10 positions match TRBD1. CDR3 length: 15 residues. Trimming cost V 1 base and J 4 bases; bases outside gene matches: 1. Germline V gene sequence: CDR1 LGHDT, CDR2 YNNKEL (reference sequence). CDR3 loop: CASSQGTGGNQPQHF. The CDR3 DNA reads TGTGCCAGCAGCCAAGGGACAGGGGGGAATCAGCCCCAGCATTTT.

The chain is built from TRBV7-2 and TRBJ2-7, with 8 bases that match TRBD1. V gave up 2 bases and J gave up 2 bases; unmatched junction bases: 2. The CDR3 runs to 14 residues. The germline gives CDR1 SGHTA, CDR2 FQGNSA. In nucleotides, the CDR3 is TGTGCCAGCAGCTTATTACAGGGGGCCTACGAGCAGTACTTC. Its translation is CASSLLQGAYEQYF.